The clone carrying this T cell receptor beta chain was detected only a few times. Germline V gene sequence: CDR1 SGHDT, CDR2 YYEEEE. J was trimmed by 1 base and V by 2 bases; bases with no gene match: 15. There are 18 residues in the CDR3. TCRdb used MiXCR to reprocess the 5' RACE reads, holding one entry per CDR3 protein. Here the sample spans around 450,000 distinct CDR3 sequences, roughly 26% being singletons. This entry belongs to a study of T-cell memory formation after mild COVID-19. Material for sequencing was PBMCs or a T cell subset sorted from them (not recorded which). This receptor was taken from an adult woman who had mild COVID-19 (a few samples of this study predate the infection). Cell type and time point are not known. The chain uses TRBV5-6 and TRBJ2-7; 7 bases line up with TRBD2. In DNA, the CDR3 is TGTGCCAGCAGCTTTTCCTATATCACAGAGCGGGATTCCTACGAGCAGTACTTC. Its protein is CASSFSYITERDSYEQYF.